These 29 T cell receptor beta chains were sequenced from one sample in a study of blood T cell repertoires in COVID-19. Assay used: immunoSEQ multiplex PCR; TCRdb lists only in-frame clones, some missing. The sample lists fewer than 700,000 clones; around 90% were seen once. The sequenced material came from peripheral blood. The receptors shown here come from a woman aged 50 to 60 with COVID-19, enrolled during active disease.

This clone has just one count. CDR3 nucleotide sequence: TGTGCCAGCAGACCTCGCGGGGGGGCTGTCACAGATACGCAGTATTTT. This encodes CASRPRGGAVTDTQYF. V usage is TRBV7-9 and J usage is TRBJ2-3, with 9 positions matching TRBD2. Germline trimming cut 6 bases from V and 2 bases from J; bases unmatched to any gene: 9. The CDR3 is 16 amino acids. Germline loops: CDR1 SEHNR, CDR2 FQNEAQ (reference sequence).

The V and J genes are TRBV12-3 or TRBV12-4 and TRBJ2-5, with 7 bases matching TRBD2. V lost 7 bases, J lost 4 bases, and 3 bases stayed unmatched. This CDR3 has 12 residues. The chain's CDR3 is CASKGRGETQYF. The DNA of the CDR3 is TGTGCCAGCAAGGGGAGGGGAGAGACCCAGTACTTC.

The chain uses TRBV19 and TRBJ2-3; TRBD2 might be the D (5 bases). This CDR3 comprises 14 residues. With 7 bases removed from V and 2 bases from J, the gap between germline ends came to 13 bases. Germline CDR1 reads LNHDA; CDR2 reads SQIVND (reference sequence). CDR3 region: CASKGQDSTDTQYF. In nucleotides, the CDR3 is TGTGCCAGTAAAGGTCAGGACTCCACAGATACGCAGTATTTT.

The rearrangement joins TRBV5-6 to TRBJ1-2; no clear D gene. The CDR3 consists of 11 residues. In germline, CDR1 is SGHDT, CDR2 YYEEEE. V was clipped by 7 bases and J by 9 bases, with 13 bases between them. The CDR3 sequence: CASGEGGSYTF. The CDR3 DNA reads TGTGCCAGCGGCGAGGGAGGGAGCTACACCTTC.

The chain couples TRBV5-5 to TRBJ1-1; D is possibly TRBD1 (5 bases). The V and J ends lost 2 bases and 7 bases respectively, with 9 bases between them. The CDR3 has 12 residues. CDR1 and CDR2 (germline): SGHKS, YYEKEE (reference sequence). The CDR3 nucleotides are TGTGCCAGCAGCTTCGGGCAGGGTGAAGCTTTCTTT. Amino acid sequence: CASSFGQGEAFF.

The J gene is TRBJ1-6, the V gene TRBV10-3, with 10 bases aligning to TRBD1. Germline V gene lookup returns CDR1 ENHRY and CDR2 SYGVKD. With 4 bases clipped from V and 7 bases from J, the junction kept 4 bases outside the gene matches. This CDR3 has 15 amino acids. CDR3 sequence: CAISAGQGENSPLHF. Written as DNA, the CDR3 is TGTGCCATCAGTGCAGGACAGGGGGAGAATTCACCCCTCCACTTT.

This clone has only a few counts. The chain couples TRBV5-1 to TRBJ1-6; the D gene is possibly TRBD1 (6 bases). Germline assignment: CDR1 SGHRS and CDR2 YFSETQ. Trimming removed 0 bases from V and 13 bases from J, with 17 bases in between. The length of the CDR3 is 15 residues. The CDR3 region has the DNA TGCGCCAGCAGCTTGGAGGGGGATGCCGCGGTCCCCCTCCACTTT. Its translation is CASSLEGDAAVPLHF.

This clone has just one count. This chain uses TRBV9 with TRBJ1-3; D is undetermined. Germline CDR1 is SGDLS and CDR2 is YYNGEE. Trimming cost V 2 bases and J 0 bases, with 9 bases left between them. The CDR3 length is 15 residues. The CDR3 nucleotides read TGTGCCAGCAGCGTCACCCCGAGCTCTGGAAACACCATATATTTT. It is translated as CASSVTPSSGNTIYF.

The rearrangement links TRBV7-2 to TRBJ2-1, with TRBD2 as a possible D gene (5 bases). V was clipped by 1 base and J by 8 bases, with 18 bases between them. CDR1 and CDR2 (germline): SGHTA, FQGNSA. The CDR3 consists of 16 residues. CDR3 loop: CASSLVGGYVADEQFF. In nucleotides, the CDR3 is TGTGCCAGCAGCTTAGTTGGCGGGTATGTAGCAGATGAGCAGTTCTTC.

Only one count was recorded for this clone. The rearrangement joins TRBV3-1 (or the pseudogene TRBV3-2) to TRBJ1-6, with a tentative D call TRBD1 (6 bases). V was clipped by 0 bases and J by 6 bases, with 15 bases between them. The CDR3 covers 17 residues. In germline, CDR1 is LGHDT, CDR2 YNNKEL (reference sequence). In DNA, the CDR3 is TGTGCCAGCAGCCAAGAAGCCTCCAGGGGTGGTAATTCACCCCTCCACTTT. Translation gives CASSQEASRGGNSPLHF.

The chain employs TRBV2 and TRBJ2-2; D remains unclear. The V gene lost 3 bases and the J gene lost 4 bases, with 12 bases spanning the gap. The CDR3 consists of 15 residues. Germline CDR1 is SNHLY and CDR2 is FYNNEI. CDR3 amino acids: CASSDNPTATGELFF. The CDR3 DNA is TGTGCCAGCAGTGATAATCCTACAGCCACCGGGGAGCTGTTTTTT.

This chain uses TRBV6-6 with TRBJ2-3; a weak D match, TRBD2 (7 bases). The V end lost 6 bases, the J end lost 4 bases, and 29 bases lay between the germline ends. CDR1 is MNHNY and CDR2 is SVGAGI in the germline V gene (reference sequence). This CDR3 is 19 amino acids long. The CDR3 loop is CASSSPRVGGRLDADTQYF. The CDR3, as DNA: TGTGCCAGCAGCTCCCCCCGGGTGGGGGGGCGCCTAGACGCAGATACGCAGTATTTT.

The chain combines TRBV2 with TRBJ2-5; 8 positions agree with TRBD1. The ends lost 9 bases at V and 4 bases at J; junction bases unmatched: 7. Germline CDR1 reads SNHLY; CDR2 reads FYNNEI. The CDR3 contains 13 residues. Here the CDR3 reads CASRQGTGETQYF. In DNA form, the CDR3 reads TGTGCCAGTAGACAGGGGACGGGAGAGACCCAGTACTTC.

DNA of the CDR3: TGTGCCAGCAGCTCGACAGGATCGAACACTGAAGCTTTCTTT. Translated, it gives CASSSTGSNTEAFF. This chain uses TRBV7-6 with TRBJ1-1; D is perhaps TRBD1 (6 bases). This CDR3 spans 14 amino acids. The V gene lost 4 bases and the J gene lost 1 base, with 10 bases spanning the gap. Germline CDR1 reads SGHVS; CDR2 reads FNYEAQ.

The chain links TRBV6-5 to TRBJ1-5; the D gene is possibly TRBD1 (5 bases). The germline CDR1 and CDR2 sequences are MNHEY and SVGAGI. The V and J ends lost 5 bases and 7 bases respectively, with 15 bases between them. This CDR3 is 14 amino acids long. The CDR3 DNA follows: TGTGCCAGCAGTCCCGGGGGGGGGTCCCAGCCCCAGCATTTT. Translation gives CASSPGGGSQPQHF.

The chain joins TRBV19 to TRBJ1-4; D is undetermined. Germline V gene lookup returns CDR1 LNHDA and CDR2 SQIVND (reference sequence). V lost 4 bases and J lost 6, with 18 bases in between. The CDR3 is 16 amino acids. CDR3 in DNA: TGTGCCAGTAGTACCCAACTGGGTGGAGGGTATGAAAAACTGTTTTTT. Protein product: CASSTQLGGGYEKLFF.

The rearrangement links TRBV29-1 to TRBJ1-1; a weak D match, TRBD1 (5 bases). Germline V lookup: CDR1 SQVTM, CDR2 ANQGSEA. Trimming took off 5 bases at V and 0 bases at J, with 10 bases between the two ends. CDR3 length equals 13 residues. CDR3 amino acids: CSVQGRMNTEAFF. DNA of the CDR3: TGCAGCGTTCAGGGTAGGATGAACACTGAAGCTTTCTTT.

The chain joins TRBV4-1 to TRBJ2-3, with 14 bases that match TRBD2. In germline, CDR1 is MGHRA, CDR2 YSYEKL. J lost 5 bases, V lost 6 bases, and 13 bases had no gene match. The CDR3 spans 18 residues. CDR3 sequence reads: CASRRLAGGTTVQDTQYF. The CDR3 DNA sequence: TGCGCCAGCAGACGACTAGCGGGGGGGACCACGGTCCAAGATACGCAGTATTTT.

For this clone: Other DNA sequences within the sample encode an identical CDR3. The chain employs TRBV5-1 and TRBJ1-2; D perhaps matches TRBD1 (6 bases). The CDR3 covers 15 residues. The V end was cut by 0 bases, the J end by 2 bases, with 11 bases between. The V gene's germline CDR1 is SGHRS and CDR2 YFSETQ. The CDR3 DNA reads TGCGCCAGCAGCTTGGGGGGCCAGGGGAACTATGGCTACACCTTC. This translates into CASSLGGQGNYGYTF.

CDR3 sequence (DNA): TGTGCCAGCGGACATTTGACAGGAGCAGATGGCTACACCTTC. As protein: CASGHLTGADGYTF. The chain couples TRBV27 to TRBJ1-2; D is possibly TRBD1 (6 bases). Trimming pared 8 bases from V and 6 bases from J, leaving 19 bases between. This CDR3 is 14 amino acids long. Germline V gene sequence: CDR1 MNHEY, CDR2 SMNVEV (reference sequence).

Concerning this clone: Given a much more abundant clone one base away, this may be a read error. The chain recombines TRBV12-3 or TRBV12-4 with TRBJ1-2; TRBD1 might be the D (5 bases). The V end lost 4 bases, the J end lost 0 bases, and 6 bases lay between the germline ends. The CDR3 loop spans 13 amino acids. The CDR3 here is CASSSTANYGYTF. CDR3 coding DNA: TGTGCCAGCAGTTCGACAGCTAACTATGGCTACACCTTC.

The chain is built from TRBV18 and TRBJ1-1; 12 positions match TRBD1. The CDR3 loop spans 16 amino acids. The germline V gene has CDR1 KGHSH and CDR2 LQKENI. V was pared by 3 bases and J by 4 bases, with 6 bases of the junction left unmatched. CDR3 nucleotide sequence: TGTGCCAGCTCACCGGGACAGGGGGCAAGTCGCACTGAAGCTTTCTTT. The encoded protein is CASSPGQGASRTEAFF. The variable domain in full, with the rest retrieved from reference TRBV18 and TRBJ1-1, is NAGVMQNPRHLVRRRGQEARLRCSPMKGHSHVYWYRQLPEEGLKFMVYLQKENIIDESGMPKERFSAEFPKEGPSILRIQQVVRGDSAAYFCASSPGQGASRTEAFFGQGTRLTVV.

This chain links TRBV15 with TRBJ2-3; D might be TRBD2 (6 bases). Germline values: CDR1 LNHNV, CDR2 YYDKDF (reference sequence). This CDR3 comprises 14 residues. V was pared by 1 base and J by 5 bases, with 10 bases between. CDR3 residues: CATSRVGGRDTQYF. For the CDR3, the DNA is TGTGCCACCAGCAGAGTCGGGGGAAGAGATACGCAGTATTTT.

CDR3 protein: CASRSSGTPRSKQYF. CDR3 DNA sequence: TGTGCCAGCAGAAGCTCCGGGACTCCCCGTTCGAAGCAGTACTTC. The chain combines TRBV6-5 with TRBJ2-7; TRBD2 is a possible D gene (6 bases). V was clipped by 6 bases and J by 8 bases, with 23 bases between them. The CDR3 covers 15 residues. Germline V gives CDR1 MNHEY, CDR2 SVGAGI.

In DNA form, the CDR3 reads TGCAGCGTTGAAAACAGGGCCAGGGCTAACTATGGCTACACCTTC. The encoded protein is CSVENRARANYGYTF. V is TRBV29-1 and J is TRBJ1-2; a possible D gene is TRBD1 (6 bases). The germline V gene encodes CDR1 SQVTM and CDR2 ANQGSEA. The CDR3 sequence is 15 residues long. Trimming took 2 bases from V and 0 from J, leaving 13 bases between them.

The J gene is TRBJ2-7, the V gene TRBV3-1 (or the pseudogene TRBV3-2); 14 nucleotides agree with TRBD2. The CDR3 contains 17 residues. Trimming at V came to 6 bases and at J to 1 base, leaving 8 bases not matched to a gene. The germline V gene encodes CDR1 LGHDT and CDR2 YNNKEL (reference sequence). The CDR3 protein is CASSQPGLAGVSYEQYF. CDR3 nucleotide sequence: TGTGCCAGCAGTCAACCGGGACTAGCGGGGGTATCCTACGAGCAGTACTTC.

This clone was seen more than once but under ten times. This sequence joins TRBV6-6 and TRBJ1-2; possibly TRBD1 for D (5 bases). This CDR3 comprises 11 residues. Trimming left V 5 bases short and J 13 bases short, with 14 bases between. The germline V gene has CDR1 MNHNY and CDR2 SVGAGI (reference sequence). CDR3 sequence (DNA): TGTGCCAGCAGTCGCCAGGGTTACACCACCTTC. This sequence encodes CASSRQGYTTF.

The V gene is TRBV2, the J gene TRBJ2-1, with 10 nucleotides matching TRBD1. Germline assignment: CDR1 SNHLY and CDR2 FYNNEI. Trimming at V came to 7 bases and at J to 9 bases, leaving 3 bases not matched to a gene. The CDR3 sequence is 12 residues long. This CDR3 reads CASTDRGIEQFF. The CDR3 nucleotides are TGTGCCAGCACGGACAGGGGGATTGAGCAGTTCTTC.

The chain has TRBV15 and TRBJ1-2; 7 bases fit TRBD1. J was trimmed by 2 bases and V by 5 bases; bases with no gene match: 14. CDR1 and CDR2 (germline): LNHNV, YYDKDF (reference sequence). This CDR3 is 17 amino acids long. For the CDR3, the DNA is TGTGCCACCAGCTTATCGGCCGGGACAGCACGGAACTATGGCTACACCTTC. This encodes CATSLSAGTARNYGYTF.